This T cell receptor beta chain was obtained from a study of somatic mutations in cytotoxic T cells in rheumatoid arthritis. Study-level results: A significant difference in CD8+ T-cell clonality was not found between rheumatoid arthritis patients and age-matched healthy controls. Within 8 of 65 patients, the single biggest CD8+ clone made up more than 20% of CD8+ cells.

This table comes from immunoSEQ multiplex PCR, and its TCRdb copy is limited to in-frame clones, with some not included. This table holds under 20,000 clones, under 80% found once. Turning to this clone: The antigen remains undetermined.

The CDR3 extends over 14 amino acids. The V end lost 0 bases, the J end lost 2 bases, and 7 bases lay between the germline ends. The V gene's germline CDR1 is LGHNA and CDR2 YNFKEQ. Sequencing was carried out using CD8+ T cells sorted from blood. The chain combines TRBV4-2 with TRBJ1-1; possible D gene TRBD1, 5 bases. The receptor was derived from an adult with rheumatoid arthritis. The CDR3 DNA follows: TGTGCCAGCAGCCAAGACAGGGTTAACACTGAAGCTTTCTTT. It is translated as CASSQDRVNTEAFF.